The 22 T cell receptor beta chains given below trace back to one sample, sequenced in a study of graft-versus-host responses after intestinal transplantation. Here immunoSEQ multiplex PCR was the method, and the copy in TCRdb shows in-frame clones only, minus some. The sample includes 35,000 to 40,000 clones, around 83% of them seen just once. Sequencing used PBMCs, obtained about 160 weeks after transplant. These receptors came from a human patient who received an intestinal transplant, so some T cells may come from the graft donor.

This clone was seen only once. V usage is TRBV4-1 and J usage is TRBJ2-3; the D gene is possibly TRBD2 (6 bases). This CDR3 is 16 amino acids long. V gave up 3 bases and J gave up 0 bases, with 13 bases separating them. From germline, CDR1 is MGHRA and CDR2 YSYEKL. CDR3 amino acids: CASSHAAGTSTDTQYF. DNA for the CDR3: TGCGCCAGCAGCCATGCAGCCGGGACTAGCACAGATACGCAGTATTTT.

V is TRBV6-1 and J is TRBJ2-7; possible D gene TRBD2, 6 bases. This CDR3 is built from 14 residues. Germline CDR1 and CDR2: MNHNS and SASEGT. The ends were cut back, 4 bases at V and 3 bases at J, with 13 bases in the middle. The CDR3 nucleotides read TGTGCCAGCAGTGCCCGTAGCGGACGCTACGAGCAGTACTTC. Encoded protein: CASSARSGRYEQYF.

The V call is TRBV7-2, the J call TRBJ2-3; TRBD2 matches 7 bases. The CDR3 has 17 residues. The ends lost 0 bases at V and 0 bases at J; junction bases unmatched: 6. Germline CDR1 is SGHTA and CDR2 is FQGNSA. The chain's CDR3 is CASSLAASGTSTDTQYF. The CDR3 DNA sequence: TGTGCCAGCAGCTTAGCGGCTAGCGGTACTAGCACAGATACGCAGTATTTT. Full variable domain (rest looked up from reference TRBV7-2 and TRBJ2-3): GAGVSQSPSNKVTEKGKDVELRCDPISGHTALYWYRQSLGQGLEFLIYFQGNSAPDKSGLPSDRFSAERTGGSVSTLTIQRTQQEDSAVYLCASSLAASGTSTDTQYFGPGTRLTVL.

This rearrangement joins TRBV5-1 to TRBJ1-4, with D uncertain. This CDR3 region has 17 residues. Trimming removed 2 bases from V and 0 bases from J, with 14 bases in between. Germline V gives CDR1 SGHRS, CDR2 YFSETQ. The CDR3: CASSFDATHTTNEKLFF. CDR3 coding DNA: TGCGCCAGCAGCTTCGACGCGACCCACACAACTAATGAAAAACTGTTTTTT. Looking up the rest from reference TRBV5-1 and TRBJ1-4 gives the full variable domain: KAGVTQTPRYLIKTRGQQVTLSCSPISGHRSVSWYQQTPGQGLQFLFEYFSETQRNKGNFPGRFSGRQFSNSRSEMNVSTLELGDSALYLCASSFDATHTTNEKLFFGSGTQLSVL.

The sample holds one count of this clone. The V call is TRBV19, the J call TRBJ1-5, with D uncertain. The CDR3 is made up of 13 amino acids. Trimming removed 0 bases at V and 6 bases at J, with 6 bases between. CDR1 is LNHDA, CDR2 SQIVND, per germline (reference sequence). CDR3 sequence: CASSIDKSQPQHF. CDR3 bases: TGTGCCAGTAGTATAGATAAGAGTCAGCCCCAGCATTTT.

This chain joins TRBV5-6 and TRBJ2-7; TRBD1 might be the D (5 bases). V was shortened by 0 bases and J by 1 base, with 5 bases between the two germline ends. CDR1 and CDR2 from the germline V gene are SGHDT and YYEEEE. The CDR3 sequence is 13 residues long. The CDR3 protein is CASSLDRSYEQYF. DNA of the CDR3: TGTGCCAGCAGCTTGGACAGGTCCTACGAGCAGTACTTC. Together with reference TRBV5-6 and TRBJ2-7, the CDR3 gives the full variable domain: DAGVTQSPTHLIKTRGQQVTLRCSPKSGHDTVSWYQQALGQGPQFIFQYYEEEERQRGNFPDRFSGHQFPNYSSELNVNALLLGDSALYLCASSLDRSYEQYFGPGTRLTVT.

This clone was detected only a few times. The chain employs TRBV6-6 and TRBJ1-2; D not certain. Germline V gene data show CDR1 as MNHNY and CDR2 as SVGAGI (reference sequence). CDR3 size: 15 residues. Trimming cost V 8 bases and J 4 bases, with 20 bases left between them. CDR3 coding DNA: TGTGCCAGCCTCCACCTCCGCGGCAGTGGCTATGGCTACACCTTC. It codes for CASLHLRGSGYGYTF.

CDR3 protein: CASSLIWTSGRALLAGANVLTF. CDR3 bases: TGTGCCAGCAGCCTGATTTGGACTAGCGGGAGGGCCCTTTTGGCTGGGGCCAACGTCCTGACTTTC. The chain combines TRBV28 with TRBJ2-6; TRBD2 agrees at 15 bases. Germline trimming cut 6 bases from V and 2 bases from J; bases unmatched to any gene: 17. Germline V CDR1 and CDR2: MDHEN, SYDVKM. This CDR3 is built from 22 residues.

CDR3 DNA: TGTGCCAGCAGCTTTCTGAACACCGGGGAGCTGTTTTTT. This encodes CASSFLNTGELFF. J is TRBJ2-2 and V is TRBV5-4; D call uncertain. CDR1 and CDR2 (germline): SGHNT, YYREEE (reference sequence). This CDR3 comprises 13 residues. Trimming cost V 2 bases and J 1 base, with 3 bases left between them.

The J gene is TRBJ2-7, the V gene TRBV7-9; the D gene could be TRBD1 or TRBD2 (7 bases each). CDR3 size: 15 residues. Germline V gene lookup returns CDR1 SEHNR and CDR2 FQNEAQ (reference sequence). Trimming removed 7 bases at V and 2 bases at J, with 18 bases between. The CDR3 region is CASTESGDSPYEQYF. The CDR3 DNA sequence: TGTGCCAGCACCGAAAGCGGGGACAGCCCCTACGAGCAGTACTTC.

The genes are TRBV7-2 and TRBJ1-1, with D tentatively TRBD1 (5 bases). V was clipped by 1 base and J by 1 base, with 7 bases between them. Germline V gene lookup returns CDR1 SGHTA and CDR2 FQGNSA. This CDR3 comprises 14 residues. This chain's CDR3 is CASSLGGGNTEAFF. The CDR3 DNA is TGTGCCAGCAGCTTAGGGGGGGGGAACACTGAAGCTTTCTTT.

The chain recombines TRBV7-2 with TRBJ1-1; possible D gene TRBD1, 6 bases. This CDR3 comprises 12 residues. Looked up from germline, CDR1 is SGHTA and CDR2 is FQGNSA. V lost 3 bases, J lost 8 bases, and 10 bases lay in between. CDR3 DNA: TGTGCCAGCAGCTTGGACAGCTTAGAAGCTTTCTTT. Protein sequence: CASSLDSLEAFF.

This clone has just one count. J is TRBJ2-1 and V is TRBV7-3, with D hard to call. This CDR3 has 14 residues. Looked up from germline, CDR1 is SGHTA and CDR2 is FQGTGA. V gave up 0 bases and J gave up 14 bases, with 17 bases separating them. The CDR3 region has the DNA TGTGCCAGCAGCTTAACCGCGGACGTACGGAAGAAGTTCTTC. Translation: CASSLTADVRKKFF. Combining the CDR3 with reference TRBV7-3 and TRBJ2-1 gives the whole variable domain GAGVSQTPSNKVTEKGKYVELRCDPISGHTALYWYRQSLGQGPEFLIYFQGTGAADDSGLPNDRFFAVRPEGSVSTLKIQRTERGDSAVYLCASSLTADVRKKFFGPGTRLTVL.

This clone appeared a single time. The chain combines TRBV9 with TRBJ1-3; D possibly corresponds to TRBD1 (6 bases). Germline V gene lookup returns CDR1 SGDLS and CDR2 YYNGEE. This CDR3 has 14 amino acids. V shed 4 bases and J shed 0 bases, with 8 bases lying between them. CDR3 in amino acids: CASSPGASGNTIYF. In nucleotides, the CDR3 is TGTGCCAGCAGCCCAGGGGCCTCTGGAAACACCATATATTTT.

J is TRBJ1-1 and V is TRBV30; D call uncertain. V lost 2 bases, J lost 5 bases, and 6 bases lay in between. Germline V gene data show CDR1 as GTSNPN and CDR2 as SVGIG (reference sequence). The CDR3 covers 11 residues. As DNA, the CDR3 is TGTGCCTGGAGTTATCGGACTGAAGCTTTCTTT. The encoded protein is CAWSYRTEAFF.

The gene calls are TRBV14 and TRBJ2-1, with 7 bases matching TRBD1. J gave up 4 bases and V 4 bases, and 13 bases lay outside the gene matches. CDR1 and CDR2 (germline): SGHDN, FVKESK. The CDR3 contains 17 residues. Written as DNA, the CDR3 is TGTGCCAGCAGCCCACGCTGGACAGGCACTATATACAATGAGCAGTTCTTC. Its protein is CASSPRWTGTIYNEQFF.

The chain joins TRBV6-1 to TRBJ1-4; TRBD1 agrees at 8 bases. V was clipped by 6 bases and J by 7 bases; unmatched bases: 7. CDR3 length: 14 residues. Germline V gene sequence: CDR1 MNHNS, CDR2 SASEGT. CDR3 amino acids: CASRGNRGSEKLFF. The CDR3 bases are TGTGCCAGCAGGGGAAACAGGGGGAGTGAAAAACTGTTTTTT.

This clone was detected only a few times. V and J are TRBV27 and TRBJ1-1, with 7 bases fitting TRBD1. Per germline, CDR1 MNHEY and CDR2 SMNVEV (reference sequence). Trimming cost V 7 bases and J 4 bases; bases outside gene matches: 9. The CDR3 sequence is 14 residues long. In nucleotides, the CDR3 is TGTGCCAGCACCCGGACAGGTTGGGGCACTGAAGCTTTCTTT. As protein: CASTRTGWGTEAFF.

The chain carries TRBV19 and TRBJ2-7; perhaps TRBD1 as D (5 bases). CDR3 size: 15 residues. The V end was cut by 1 base, the J end by 3 bases, with 13 bases between. Germline CDR1 is LNHDA and CDR2 is SQIVND (reference sequence). CDR3 coding DNA: TGTGCCAGTAGTATAGGGGGCTCCCATTTCTACGAGCAGTACTTC. This codes for CASSIGGSHFYEQYF.

This chain connects TRBV27 to TRBJ1-1; D gene unclear. This CDR3 has 15 residues. Trimming pared 5 bases from V and 5 bases from J, leaving 18 bases between. Germline assignment: CDR1 MNHEY and CDR2 SMNVEV (reference sequence). CDR3 amino acids: CASSAVGWSSTEAFF. CDR3 in DNA: TGTGCCAGCAGTGCCGTAGGGTGGAGTTCAACTGAAGCTTTCTTT.

This chain links TRBV18 with TRBJ2-1, with TRBD1 identical over 8 bases. The V and J ends lost 3 bases and 5 bases, in that order; junction bases with no gene match: 15. Germline values: CDR1 KGHSH, CDR2 LQKENI. This CDR3 has 18 residues. CDR3 sequence (DNA): TGTGCCAGCTCACCGAGGGGGACAGGACCCCATCAAAACAATGAGCAGTTCTTC. Protein sequence: CASSPRGTGPHQNNEQFF.

This clone has more than one count but fewer than ten. V is TRBV5-4 and J is TRBJ2-7, with D uncertain. The germline V gene has CDR1 SGHNT and CDR2 YYREEE (reference sequence). The CDR3 is made up of 13 amino acids. V lost 3 bases to trimming and J lost 5 bases, with 12 bases between them. CDR3 nucleotides: TGTGCCAGCAGCTCGCCGCAGGCCGACGAGCAGTACTTC. As protein: CASSSPQADEQYF.